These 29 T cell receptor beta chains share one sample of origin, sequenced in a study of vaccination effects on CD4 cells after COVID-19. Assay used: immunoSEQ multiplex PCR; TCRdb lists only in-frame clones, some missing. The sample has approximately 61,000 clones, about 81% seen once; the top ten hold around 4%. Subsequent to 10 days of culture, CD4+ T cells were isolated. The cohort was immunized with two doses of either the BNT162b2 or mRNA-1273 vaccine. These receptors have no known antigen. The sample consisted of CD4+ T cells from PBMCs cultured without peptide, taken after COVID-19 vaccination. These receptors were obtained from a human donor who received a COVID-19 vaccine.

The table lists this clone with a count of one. CDR3 in amino acids: CSVGGTGGGYTF. In DNA, the CDR3 is TGCAGCGTTGGAGGGACAGGGGGGGGCTACACCTTC. The chain combines TRBV29-1 with TRBJ1-2; 11 nucleotides agree with TRBD1. Per the germline V gene, CDR1 is SQVTM and CDR2 is ANQGSEA. The CDR3 sequence is 12 residues long. Unmatched junction bases numbered 3, after V lost 4 bases and J lost 8 bases.

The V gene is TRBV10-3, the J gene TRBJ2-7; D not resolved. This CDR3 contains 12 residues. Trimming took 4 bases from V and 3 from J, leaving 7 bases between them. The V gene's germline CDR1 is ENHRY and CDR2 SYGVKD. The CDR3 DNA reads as TGTGCCATCAGTGGTTCGGTCTACGAGCAGTACTTC. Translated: CAISGSVYEQYF.

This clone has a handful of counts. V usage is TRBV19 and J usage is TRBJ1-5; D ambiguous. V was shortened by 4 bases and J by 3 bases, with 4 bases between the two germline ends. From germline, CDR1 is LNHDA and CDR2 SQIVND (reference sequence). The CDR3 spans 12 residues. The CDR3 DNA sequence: TGTGCCAGTAGTAATTCCAATCAGCCCCAGCATTTT. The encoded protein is CASSNSNQPQHF.

DNA for the CDR3: TGTGCCAGCAGTGTGGACAGGTTGAACACTGAAGCTTTCTTT. The encoded protein is CASSVDRLNTEAFF. V and J are TRBV6-2 or TRBV6-3 and TRBJ1-1, with 7 bases fitting TRBD1. The junction had 3 bases not matched to a gene; V was cut back by 5 bases and J by 0 bases. The germline CDR1 and CDR2 sequences are MNHEY and SVGEGT. CDR3 length equals 14 residues.

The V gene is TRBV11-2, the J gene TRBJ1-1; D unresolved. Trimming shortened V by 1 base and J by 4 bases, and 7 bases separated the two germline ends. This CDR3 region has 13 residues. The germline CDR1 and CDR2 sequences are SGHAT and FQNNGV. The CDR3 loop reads CASSLVPRTEAFF. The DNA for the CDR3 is TGTGCCAGCAGCTTAGTTCCCCGCACTGAAGCTTTCTTT.

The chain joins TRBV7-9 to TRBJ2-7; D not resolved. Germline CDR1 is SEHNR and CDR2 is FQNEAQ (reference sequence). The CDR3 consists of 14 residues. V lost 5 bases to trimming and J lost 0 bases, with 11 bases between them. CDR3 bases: TGTGCCAGCAGCCCAAGGTACCTCTCCTACGAGCAGTACTTC. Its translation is CASSPRYLSYEQYF.

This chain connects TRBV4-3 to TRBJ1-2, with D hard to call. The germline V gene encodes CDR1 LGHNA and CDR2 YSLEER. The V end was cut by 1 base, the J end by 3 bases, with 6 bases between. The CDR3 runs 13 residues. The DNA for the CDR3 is TGCGCCAGCAGCCAAGTGGCGGACTATGGCTACACCTTC. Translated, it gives CASSQVADYGYTF.

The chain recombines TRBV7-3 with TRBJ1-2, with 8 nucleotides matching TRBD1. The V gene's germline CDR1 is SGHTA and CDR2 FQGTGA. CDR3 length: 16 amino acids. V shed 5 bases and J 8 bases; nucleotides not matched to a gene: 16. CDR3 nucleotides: TGTGCCAGCAGCCGCGAACCACCGGGACAGGCCCACGGCTACACCTTC. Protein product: CASSREPPGQAHGYTF.

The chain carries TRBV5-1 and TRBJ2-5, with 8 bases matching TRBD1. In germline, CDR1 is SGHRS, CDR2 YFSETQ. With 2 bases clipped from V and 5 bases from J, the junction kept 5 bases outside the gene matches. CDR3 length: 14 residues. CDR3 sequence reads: CASSFSGGWETQYF. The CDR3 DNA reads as TGCGCCAGCAGCTTTTCAGGGGGCTGGGAGACCCAGTACTTC.

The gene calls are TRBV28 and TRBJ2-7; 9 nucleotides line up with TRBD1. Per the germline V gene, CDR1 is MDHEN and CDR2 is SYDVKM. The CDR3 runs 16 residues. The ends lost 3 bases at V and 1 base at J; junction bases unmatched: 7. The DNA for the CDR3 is TGTGCCAGCAGTTTTCAGACAGGGGGTCGTTCCTACGAGCAGTACTTC. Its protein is CASSFQTGGRSYEQYF.

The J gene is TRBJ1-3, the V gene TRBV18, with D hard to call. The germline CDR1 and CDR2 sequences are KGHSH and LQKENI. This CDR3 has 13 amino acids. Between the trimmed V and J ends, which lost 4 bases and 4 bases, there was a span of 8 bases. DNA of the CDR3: TGTGCCAGCTCACGAGACGGCGGAAACACCATATATTTT. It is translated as CASSRDGGNTIYF.

The CDR3 DNA reads as TGTGCCAGCAGCAAGTCGGGAAGCGGGGGTTACGAGCAGTACTTC. Encoded protein: CASSKSGSGGYEQYF. The chain recombines TRBV5-4 with TRBJ2-7; TRBD2 aligns across 8 bases. This CDR3 is 15 amino acids long. The trim removed 4 bases at V and 4 bases at J, leaving 10 bases unmatched. Per germline, CDR1 SGHNT and CDR2 YYREEE (reference sequence).

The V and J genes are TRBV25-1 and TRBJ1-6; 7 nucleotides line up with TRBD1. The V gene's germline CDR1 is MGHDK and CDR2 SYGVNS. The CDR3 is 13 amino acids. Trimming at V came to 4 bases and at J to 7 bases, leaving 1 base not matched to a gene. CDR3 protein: CASSGQGNSPLHF. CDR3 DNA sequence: TGTGCCAGCAGTGGACAGGGAAATTCACCCCTCCACTTT. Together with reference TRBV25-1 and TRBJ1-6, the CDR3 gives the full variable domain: EADIYQTPRYLVIGTGKKITLECSQTMGHDKMYWYQQDPGMELHLIHYSYGVNSTEKGDLSSESTVSRIRTEHFPLTLESARPSHTSQYLCASSGQGNSPLHFGNGTRLTVT.

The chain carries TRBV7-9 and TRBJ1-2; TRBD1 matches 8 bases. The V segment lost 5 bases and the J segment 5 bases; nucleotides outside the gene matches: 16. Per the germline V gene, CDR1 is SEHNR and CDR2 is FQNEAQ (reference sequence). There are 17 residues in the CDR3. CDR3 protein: CASSPRTGRPLGYGYTF. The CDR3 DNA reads TGTGCCAGCAGCCCTCGGACAGGGAGGCCCCTGGGGTATGGCTACACCTTC.

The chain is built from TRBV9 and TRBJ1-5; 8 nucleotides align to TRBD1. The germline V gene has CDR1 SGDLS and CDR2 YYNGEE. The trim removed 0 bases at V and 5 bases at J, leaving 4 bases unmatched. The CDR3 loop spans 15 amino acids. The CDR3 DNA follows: TGTGCCAGCAGCGTAGGGGCAGGGGGCGATCAGCCCCAGCATTTT. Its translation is CASSVGAGGDQPQHF.

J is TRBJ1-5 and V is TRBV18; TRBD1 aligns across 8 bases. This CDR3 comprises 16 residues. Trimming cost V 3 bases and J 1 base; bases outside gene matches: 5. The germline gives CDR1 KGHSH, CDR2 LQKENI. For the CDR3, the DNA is TGTGCCAGCTCACCGAACAGGGGGGGCAGCAATCAGCCCCAGCATTTT. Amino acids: CASSPNRGGSNQPQHF.

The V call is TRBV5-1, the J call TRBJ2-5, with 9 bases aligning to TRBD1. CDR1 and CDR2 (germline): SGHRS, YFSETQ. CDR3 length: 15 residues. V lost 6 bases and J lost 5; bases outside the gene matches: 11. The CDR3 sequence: CASKTAGQGRETQYF. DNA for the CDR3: TGCGCCAGCAAAACGGCCGGACAGGGGCGGGAGACCCAGTACTTC.

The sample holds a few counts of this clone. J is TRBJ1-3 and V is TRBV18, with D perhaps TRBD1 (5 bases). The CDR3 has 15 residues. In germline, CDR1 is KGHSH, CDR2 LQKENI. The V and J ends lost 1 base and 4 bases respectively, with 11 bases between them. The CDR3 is CASSPRGELGNTIYF. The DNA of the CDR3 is TGTGCCAGCTCACCACGGGGGGAACTAGGAAACACCATATATTTT.

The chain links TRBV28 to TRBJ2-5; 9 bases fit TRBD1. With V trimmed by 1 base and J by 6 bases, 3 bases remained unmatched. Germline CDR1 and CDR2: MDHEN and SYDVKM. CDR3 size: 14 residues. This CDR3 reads CASSLYGTGKTQYF. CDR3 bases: TGTGCCAGCAGTTTATACGGGACAGGGAAGACCCAGTACTTC.

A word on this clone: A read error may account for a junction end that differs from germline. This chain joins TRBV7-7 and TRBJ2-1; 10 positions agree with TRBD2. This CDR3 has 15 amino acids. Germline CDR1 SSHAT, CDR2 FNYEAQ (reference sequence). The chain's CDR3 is CASSQGTSVNNEQFF. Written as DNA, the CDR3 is TGTGCTAGCAGCCAAGGGACTAGCGTTAACAATGAGCAGTTCTTC.

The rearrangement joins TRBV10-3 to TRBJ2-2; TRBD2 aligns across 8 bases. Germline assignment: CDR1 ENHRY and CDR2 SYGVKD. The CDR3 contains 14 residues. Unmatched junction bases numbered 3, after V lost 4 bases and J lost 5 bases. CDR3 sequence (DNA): TGTGCCATCAGTGCGGCGGGGGGAACCGGGGAGCTGTTTTTT. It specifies CAISAAGGTGELFF.

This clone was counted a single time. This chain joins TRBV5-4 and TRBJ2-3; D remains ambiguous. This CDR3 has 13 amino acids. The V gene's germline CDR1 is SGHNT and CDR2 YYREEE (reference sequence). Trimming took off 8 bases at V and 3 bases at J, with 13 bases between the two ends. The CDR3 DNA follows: TGTGCCAGTGCTCCGACTCCGACAGATACGCAGTATTTT. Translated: CASAPTPTDTQYF.

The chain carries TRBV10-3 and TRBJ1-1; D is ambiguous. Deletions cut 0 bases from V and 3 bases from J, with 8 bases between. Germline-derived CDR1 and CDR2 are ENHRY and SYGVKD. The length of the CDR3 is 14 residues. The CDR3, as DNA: TGTGCCATCAGTGAGTCGACTTATTACACTGAAGCTTTCTTT. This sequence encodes CAISESTYYTEAFF.

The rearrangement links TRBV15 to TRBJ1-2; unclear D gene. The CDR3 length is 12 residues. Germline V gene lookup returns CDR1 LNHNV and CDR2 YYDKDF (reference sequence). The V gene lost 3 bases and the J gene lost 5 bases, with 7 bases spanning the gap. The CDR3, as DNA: TGTGCCACCAGCAGCGTAGGGTATGGCTACACCTTC. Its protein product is CATSSVGYGYTF.

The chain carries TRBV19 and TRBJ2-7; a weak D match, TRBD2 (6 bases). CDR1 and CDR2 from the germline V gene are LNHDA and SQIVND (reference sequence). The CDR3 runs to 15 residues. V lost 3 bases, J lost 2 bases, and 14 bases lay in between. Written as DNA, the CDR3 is TGTGCCAGTAGTATGTGGGGGGTCCCCGCCTACGAGCAGTACTTC. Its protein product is CASSMWGVPAYEQYF.

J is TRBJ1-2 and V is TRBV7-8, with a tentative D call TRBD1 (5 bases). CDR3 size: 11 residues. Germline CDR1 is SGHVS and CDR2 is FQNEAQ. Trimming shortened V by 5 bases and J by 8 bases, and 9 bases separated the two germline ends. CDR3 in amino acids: CASSRREGYTF. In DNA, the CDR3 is TGTGCCAGCAGCCGCAGGGAGGGCTACACCTTC.

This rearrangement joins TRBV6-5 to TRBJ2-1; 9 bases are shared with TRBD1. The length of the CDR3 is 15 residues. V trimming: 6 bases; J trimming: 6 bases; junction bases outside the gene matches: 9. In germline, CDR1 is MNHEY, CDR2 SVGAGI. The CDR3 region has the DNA TGTGCCAGCAGGGGGGACAGGGTTCGAGTCAATGAGCAGTTCTTC. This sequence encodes CASRGDRVRVNEQFF.

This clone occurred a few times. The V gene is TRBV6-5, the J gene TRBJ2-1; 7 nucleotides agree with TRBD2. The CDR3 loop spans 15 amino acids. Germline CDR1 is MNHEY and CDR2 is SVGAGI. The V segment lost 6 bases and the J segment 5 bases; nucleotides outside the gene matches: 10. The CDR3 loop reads CASRNGGTAHNEQFF. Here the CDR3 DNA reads TGTGCCAGCAGGAACGGGGGGACGGCCCACAATGAGCAGTTCTTC.

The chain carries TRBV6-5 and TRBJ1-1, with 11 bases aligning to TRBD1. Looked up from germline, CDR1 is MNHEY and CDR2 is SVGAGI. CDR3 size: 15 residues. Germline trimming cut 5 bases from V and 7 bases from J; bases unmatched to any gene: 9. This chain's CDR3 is CASSPAGTGGNEAFF. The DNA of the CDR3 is TGTGCCAGCAGTCCCGCCGGGACAGGGGGGAATGAAGCTTTCTTT.